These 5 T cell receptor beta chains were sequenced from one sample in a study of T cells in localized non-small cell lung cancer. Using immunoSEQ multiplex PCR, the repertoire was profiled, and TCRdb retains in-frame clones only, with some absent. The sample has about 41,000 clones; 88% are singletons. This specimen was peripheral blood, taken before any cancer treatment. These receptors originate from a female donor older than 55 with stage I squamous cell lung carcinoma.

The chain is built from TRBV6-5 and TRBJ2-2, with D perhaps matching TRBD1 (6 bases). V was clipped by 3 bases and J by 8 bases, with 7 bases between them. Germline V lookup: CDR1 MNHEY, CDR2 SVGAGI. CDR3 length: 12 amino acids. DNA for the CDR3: TGTGCCAGCAGTTATAGGGGGGGGGAGCTGTTTTTT. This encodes CASSYRGGELFF.

The CDR3 spells CASSSTTQETQYF. The CDR3 DNA reads TGTGCCAGCAGCTCCACAACCCAAGAGACCCAGTACTTC. This sequence joins TRBV7-6 and TRBJ2-5, with D unresolved. Per the germline V gene, CDR1 is SGHVS and CDR2 is FNYEAQ. V shed 4 bases and J shed 1 base, with 7 bases lying between them. The CDR3 loop spans 13 amino acids.

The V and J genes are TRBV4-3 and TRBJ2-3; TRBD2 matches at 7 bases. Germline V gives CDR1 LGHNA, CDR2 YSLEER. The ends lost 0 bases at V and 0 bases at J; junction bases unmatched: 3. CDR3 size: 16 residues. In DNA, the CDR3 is TGCGCCAGCAGCCAAGAAAATAGCGGGAGCACAGATACGCAGTATTTT. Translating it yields CASSQENSGSTDTQYF.

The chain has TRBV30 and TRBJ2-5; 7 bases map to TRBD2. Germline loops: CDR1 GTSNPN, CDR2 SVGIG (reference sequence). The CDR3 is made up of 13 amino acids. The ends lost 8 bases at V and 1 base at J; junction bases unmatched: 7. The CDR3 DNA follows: TGTGCCGGAAGCGGGGCAGCCCAAGAGACCCAGTACTTC. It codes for CAGSGAAQETQYF. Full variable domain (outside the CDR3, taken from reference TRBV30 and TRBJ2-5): SQTIHQWPATLVQPVGSPLSLECTVEGTSNPNLYWYRQAAGRGLQLLFYSVGIGQISSEVPQNLSASRPQDRQFILSSKKLLLSDSGFYLCAGSGAAQETQYFGPGTRLLVL.

DNA of the CDR3: TGTGCCAGCTCACAGGAATACAATGAGCAGTTCTTC. Its translation is CASSQEYNEQFF. The gene calls are TRBV18 and TRBJ2-1; D is ambiguous. Germline V gives CDR1 KGHSH, CDR2 LQKENI. This CDR3 has 12 residues. V shed 4 bases and J shed 4 bases, with 5 bases lying between them.